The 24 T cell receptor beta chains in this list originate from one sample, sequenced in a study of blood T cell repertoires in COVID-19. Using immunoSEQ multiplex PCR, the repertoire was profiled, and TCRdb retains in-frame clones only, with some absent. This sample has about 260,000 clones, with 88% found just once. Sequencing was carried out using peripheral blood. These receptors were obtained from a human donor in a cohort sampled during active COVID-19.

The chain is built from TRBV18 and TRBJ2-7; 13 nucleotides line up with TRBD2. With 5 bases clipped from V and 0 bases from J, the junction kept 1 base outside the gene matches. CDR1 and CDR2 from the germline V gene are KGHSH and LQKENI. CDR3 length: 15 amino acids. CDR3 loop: CASSGTSGTSYEQYF. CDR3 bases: TGTGCCAGCTCAGGGACTAGCGGGACCTCCTACGAGCAGTACTTC.

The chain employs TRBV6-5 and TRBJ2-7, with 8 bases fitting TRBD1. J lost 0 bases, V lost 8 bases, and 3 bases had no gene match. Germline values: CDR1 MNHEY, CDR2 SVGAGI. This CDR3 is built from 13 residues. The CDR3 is CASRDRSSYEQYF. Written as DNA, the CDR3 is TGTGCCAGCCGGGACAGGAGCTCCTACGAGCAGTACTTC.

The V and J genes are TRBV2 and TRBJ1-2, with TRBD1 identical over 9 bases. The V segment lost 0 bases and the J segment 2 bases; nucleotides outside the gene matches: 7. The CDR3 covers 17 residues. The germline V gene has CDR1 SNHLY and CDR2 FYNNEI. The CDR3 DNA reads TGTGCCAGCAGTGAAGCTAGGGGGACAGGGTCGAACTATGGCTACACCTTC. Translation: CASSEARGTGSNYGYTF.

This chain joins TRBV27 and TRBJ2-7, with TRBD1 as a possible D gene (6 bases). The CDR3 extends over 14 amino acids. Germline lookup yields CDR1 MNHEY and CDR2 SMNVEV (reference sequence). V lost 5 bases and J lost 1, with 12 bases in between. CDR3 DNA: TGTGCCAGCAGTATCAGGGGAACTTCCTACGAGCAGTACTTC. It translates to CASSIRGTSYEQYF.

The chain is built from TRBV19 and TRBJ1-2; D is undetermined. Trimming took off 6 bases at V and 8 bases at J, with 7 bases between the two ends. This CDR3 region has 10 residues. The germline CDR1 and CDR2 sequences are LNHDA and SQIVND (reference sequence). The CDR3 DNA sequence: TGTGCCAGTAGCGGGTTGGGCTACACCTTC. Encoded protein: CASSGLGYTF.

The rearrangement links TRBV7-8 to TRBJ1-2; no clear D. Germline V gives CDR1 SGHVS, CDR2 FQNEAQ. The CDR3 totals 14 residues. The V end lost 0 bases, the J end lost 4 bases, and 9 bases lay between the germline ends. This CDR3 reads CASSLALGVYGYTF. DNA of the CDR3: TGTGCCAGCAGCTTAGCGCTAGGAGTCTATGGCTACACCTTC.

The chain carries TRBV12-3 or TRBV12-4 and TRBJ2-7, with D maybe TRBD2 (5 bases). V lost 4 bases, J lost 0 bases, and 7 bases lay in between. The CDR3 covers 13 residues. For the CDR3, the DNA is TGTGCCAGCAGTTACGGGGACTCCTACGAGCAGTACTTC. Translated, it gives CASSYGDSYEQYF.

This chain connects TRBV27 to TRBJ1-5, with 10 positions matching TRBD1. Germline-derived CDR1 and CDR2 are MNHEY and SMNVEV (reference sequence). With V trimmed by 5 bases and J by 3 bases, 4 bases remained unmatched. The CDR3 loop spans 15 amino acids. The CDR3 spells CASSPGQGINQPQHF. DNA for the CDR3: TGTGCCAGCAGTCCGGGACAGGGGATCAATCAGCCCCAGCATTTT.

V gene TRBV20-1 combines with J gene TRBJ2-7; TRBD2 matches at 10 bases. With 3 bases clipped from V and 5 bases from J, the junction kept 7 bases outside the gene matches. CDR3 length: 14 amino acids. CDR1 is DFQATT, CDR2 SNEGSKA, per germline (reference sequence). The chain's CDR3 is CSASTGLAAHEQYF. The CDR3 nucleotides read TGCAGTGCTAGTACCGGACTAGCGGCGCACGAGCAGTACTTC.

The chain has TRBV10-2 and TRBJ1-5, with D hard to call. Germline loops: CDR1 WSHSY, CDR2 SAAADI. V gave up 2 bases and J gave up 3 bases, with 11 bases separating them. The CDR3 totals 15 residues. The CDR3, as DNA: TGCGCCAGCAGTGAGAGCAGCTACTACAATCAGCCCCAGCATTTT. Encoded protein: CASSESSYYNQPQHF.

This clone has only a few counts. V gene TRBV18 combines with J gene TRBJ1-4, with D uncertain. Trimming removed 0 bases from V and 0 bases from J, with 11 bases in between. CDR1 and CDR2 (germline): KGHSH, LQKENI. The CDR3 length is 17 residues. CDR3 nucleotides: TGTGCCAGCTCACCACCGGGCACGCTTGCAACTAATGAAAAACTGTTTTTT. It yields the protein CASSPPGTLATNEKLFF.

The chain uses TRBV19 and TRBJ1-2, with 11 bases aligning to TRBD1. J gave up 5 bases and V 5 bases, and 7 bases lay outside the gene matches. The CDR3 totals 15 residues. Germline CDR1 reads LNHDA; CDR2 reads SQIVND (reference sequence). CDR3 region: CASSFGQGASYGYTF. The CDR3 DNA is TGTGCCAGTAGTTTCGGACAGGGGGCTAGTTATGGCTACACCTTC.

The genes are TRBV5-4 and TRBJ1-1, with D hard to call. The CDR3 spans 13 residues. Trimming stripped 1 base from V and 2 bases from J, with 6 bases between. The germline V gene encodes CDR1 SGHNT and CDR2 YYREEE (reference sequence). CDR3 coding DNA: TGTGCCAGCAGCTTGACGGTAAACACTGAAGCTTTCTTT. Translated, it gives CASSLTVNTEAFF.

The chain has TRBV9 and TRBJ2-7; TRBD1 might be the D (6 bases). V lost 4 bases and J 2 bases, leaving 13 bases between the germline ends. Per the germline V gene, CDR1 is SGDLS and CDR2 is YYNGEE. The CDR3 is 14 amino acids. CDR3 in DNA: TGTGCCAGCAGCTCCACAGGGACCCCCTACGAGCAGTACTTC. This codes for CASSSTGTPYEQYF.

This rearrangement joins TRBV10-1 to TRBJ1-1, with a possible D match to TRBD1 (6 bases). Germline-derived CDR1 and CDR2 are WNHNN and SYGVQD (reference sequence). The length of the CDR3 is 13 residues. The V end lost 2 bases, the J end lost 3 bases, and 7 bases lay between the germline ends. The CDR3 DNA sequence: TGCGCCAGCAGTGAGCAGGGGTACACTGAAGCTTTCTTT. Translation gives CASSEQGYTEAFF.

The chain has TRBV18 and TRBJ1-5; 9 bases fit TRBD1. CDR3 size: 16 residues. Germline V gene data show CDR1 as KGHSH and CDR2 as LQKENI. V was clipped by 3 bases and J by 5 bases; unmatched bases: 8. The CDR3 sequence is CASSPRTGQGDQPQHF. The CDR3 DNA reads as TGTGCCAGCTCACCCAGAACGGGACAGGGAGATCAGCCCCAGCATTTT. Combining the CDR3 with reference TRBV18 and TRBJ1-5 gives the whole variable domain NAGVMQNPRHLVRRRGQEARLRCSPMKGHSHVYWYRQLPEEGLKFMVYLQKENIIDESGMPKERFSAEFPKEGPSILRIQQVVRGDSAAYFCASSPRTGQGDQPQHFGDGTRLSIL.

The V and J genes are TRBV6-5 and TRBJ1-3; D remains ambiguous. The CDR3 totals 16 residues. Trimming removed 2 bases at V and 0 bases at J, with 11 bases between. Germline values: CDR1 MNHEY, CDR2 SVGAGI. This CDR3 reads CASSYVEPGSGNTIYF. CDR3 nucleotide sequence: TGTGCCAGCAGTTACGTGGAGCCCGGCTCTGGAAACACCATATATTTT.

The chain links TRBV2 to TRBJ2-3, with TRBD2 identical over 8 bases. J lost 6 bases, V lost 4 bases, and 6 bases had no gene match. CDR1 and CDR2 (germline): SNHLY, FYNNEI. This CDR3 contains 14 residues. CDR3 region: CASSVRAGGDTQYF. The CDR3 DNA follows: TGTGCCAGCAGTGTGCGCGCGGGGGGTGATACGCAGTATTTT.

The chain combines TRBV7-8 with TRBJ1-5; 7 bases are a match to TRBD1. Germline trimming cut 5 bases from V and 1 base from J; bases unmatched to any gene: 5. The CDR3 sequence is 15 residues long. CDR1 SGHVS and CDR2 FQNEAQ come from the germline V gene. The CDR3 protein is CASSRDRVSNQPQHF. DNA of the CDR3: TGTGCCAGCAGCCGAGACAGGGTCAGCAATCAGCCCCAGCATTTT.

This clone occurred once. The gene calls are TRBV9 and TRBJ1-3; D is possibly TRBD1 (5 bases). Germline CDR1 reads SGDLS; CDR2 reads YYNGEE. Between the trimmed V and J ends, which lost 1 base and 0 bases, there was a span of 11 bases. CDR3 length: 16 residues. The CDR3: CASSVSEGLSGNTIYF. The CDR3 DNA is TGTGCCAGCAGCGTATCAGAGGGACTCTCTGGAAACACCATATATTTT.

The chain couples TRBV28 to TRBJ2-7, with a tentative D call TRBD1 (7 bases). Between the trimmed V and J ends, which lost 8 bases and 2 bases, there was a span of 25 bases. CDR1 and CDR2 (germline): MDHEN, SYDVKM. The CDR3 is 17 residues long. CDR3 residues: CASHLRGRGRDTYEQYF. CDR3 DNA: TGTGCCAGCCACTTACGGGGTAGGGGGCGGGACACCTACGAGCAGTACTTC.

CDR3 coding DNA: TGTGCCATCAGTGAGGAGGGAGGCTCCTACAATGAGCAGTTCTTC. Encoded protein: CAISEEGGSYNEQFF. The chain links TRBV10-3 to TRBJ2-1; TRBD2 is a possible D gene (6 bases). Trimming removed 2 bases at V and 0 bases at J, with 8 bases between. CDR3 length equals 15 residues. CDR1 is ENHRY, CDR2 SYGVKD, per germline.

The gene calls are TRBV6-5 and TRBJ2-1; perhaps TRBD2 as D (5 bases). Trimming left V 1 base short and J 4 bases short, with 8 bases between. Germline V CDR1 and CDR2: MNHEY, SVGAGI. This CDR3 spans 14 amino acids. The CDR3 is CASSYFGLYNEQFF. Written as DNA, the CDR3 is TGTGCCAGCAGTTACTTCGGACTTTACAATGAGCAGTTCTTC.

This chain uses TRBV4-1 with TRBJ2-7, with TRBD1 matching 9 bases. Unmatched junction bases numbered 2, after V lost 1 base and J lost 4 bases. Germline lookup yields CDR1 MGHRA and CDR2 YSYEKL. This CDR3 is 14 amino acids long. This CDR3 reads CASSQGTGVYEQYF. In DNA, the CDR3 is TGCGCCAGCAGCCAAGGGACAGGGGTGTACGAGCAGTACTTC.